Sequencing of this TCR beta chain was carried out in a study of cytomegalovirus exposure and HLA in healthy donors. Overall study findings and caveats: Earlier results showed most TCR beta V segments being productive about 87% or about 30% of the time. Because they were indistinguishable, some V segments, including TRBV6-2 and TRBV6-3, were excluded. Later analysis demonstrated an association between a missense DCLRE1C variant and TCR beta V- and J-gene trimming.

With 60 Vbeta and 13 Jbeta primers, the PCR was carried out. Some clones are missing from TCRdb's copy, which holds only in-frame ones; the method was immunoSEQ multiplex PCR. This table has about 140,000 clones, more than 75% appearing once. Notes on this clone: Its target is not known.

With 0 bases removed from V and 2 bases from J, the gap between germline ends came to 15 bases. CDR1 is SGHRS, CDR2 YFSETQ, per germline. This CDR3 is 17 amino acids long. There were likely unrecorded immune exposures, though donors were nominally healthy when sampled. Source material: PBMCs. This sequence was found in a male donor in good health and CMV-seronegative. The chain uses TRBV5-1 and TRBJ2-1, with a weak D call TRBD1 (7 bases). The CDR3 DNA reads TGCGCCAGCAGCTTGGGCCCCCAGGGGGGACCCTACAATGAGCAGTTCTTC. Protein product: CASSLGPQGGPYNEQFF.